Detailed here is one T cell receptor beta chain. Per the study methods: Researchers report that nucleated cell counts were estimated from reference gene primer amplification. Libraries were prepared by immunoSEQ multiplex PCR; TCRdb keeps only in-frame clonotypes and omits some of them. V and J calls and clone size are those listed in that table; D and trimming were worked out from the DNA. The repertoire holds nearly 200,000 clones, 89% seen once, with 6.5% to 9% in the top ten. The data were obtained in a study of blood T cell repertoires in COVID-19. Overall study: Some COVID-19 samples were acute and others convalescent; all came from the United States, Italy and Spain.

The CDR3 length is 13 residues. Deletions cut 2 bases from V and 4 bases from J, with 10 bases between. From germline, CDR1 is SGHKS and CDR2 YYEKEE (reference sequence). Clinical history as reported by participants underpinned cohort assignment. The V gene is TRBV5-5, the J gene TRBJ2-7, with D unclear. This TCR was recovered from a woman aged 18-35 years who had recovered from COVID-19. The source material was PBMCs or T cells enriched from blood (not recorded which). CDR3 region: CASSFGLSYEQYF. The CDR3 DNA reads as TGTGCCAGCAGCTTCGGGTTGAGTTACGAGCAGTACTTC.